This T cell receptor (beta chain) originates from a study of blood T cell repertoires in COVID-19. Study details: Specimens from acute and convalescent COVID-19 originated in the United States, Italy and Spain.

Methods used by the authors: Estimated nucleated cell counts came from reference gene primer amplification. Some clones are missing from TCRdb's copy, which holds only in-frame ones; the method was immunoSEQ multiplex PCR. Clone size and V and J calls were adopted from that table, with D and trimming inferred from the DNA. The data contain roughly 290,000 clones, 90% of them singletons. Donors were grouped by their self-reported clinical history. The CDR3 has 16 residues. V was shortened by 0 bases and J by 0 bases, with 10 bases between the two germline ends. Germline CDR1 and CDR2: SGHTS and YDEGEE.

The chain has TRBV5-8 and TRBJ1-3; D remains ambiguous. The receptor was isolated from a woman aged 18-29 years with acute COVID-19. The sample was PBMCs or T cells enriched from blood (not recorded which). The CDR3 sequence is CASSLGFLSSGNTIYF. The CDR3 nucleotides are TGTGCCAGCAGCTTGGGCTTCCTGAGCTCTGGAAACACCATATATTTT.